The present entry profiles one T cell receptor beta chain with its context. What this receptor recognizes is not known. Base qualities are not at hand, and no much larger clone is one base apart. Enrolling through a virtual design, the prospective study's participants ranged in age from roughly 18 to 89 years and lived across roughly 23 United States geographic areas. In the prospective study, participants were assigned to cohorts based on the clinical history participants reported in a screening survey and a study questionnaire. ImmuneRACE Cohort 3 recovered participants were defined by two consecutive negative NP/OP PCR tests, healthcare professional clearance, or symptom resolution. Each participant in the prospective study had whole blood, serum and a nasopharyngeal or oropharyngeal swab collected by mobile phlebotomists. Over an approximately 2-month period, participants in the prospective study had the option of providing additional blood draws and questionnaires. Blood samples from the prospective study were shipped frozen or at room temperature prior to DNA extraction.

This record belongs to a study of blood T cell repertoires in COVID-19 (dated by TCRdb to the early 2020s). Regarding the complete study: Samples covering the acute and convalescent phases of COVID-19 were provided by collaborators in the United States, Italy and Spain. The material from the prospective study consisted of cDNA or gDNA derived from T cells, B-cell-depleted T cells, or PBMCs. Subjects who had been exposed to COVID-19, were actively infected with it, or had recovered from it provided the deeply sampled blood TCRbeta repertoires that made up the dataset. The repertoires were released in a freely available public database intended as a resource for research on the immune response to SARS-CoV-2. Samples were obtained from the ongoing ImmuneRACE study (first 160 participants) and from about 1,300 subjects provided by 6 global collaborators. Nearly every sample came with metadata listing a de-identified subject ID, COVID-19 status, age in years and sex. Where available, HLA class I and class II types were obtained from metadata supplied by the sample provider rather than from assay-based typing. Findings and caveats that apply to the study as a whole: The amount of clinical and demographic metadata varied by source and participant and was provided uncurated.

The CDR3 starts with the cysteine, ends with the phenylalanine, and has 12 residues. Only the CDR3 DNA is retained, 36 bases long and in frame from the first base. Reading the germline V gene gives CDR1 SNHLY and CDR2 FYNNEI. V was cut back by 7 bases and J by 0 bases, leaving a gap of 7 bases between them. The immunoSEQ Assay, a bias-controlled multiplex PCR, was used to amplify TCRbeta CDR3 regions from genomic DNA. The authors' pipeline ran thus. The number of nucleated cells in each sample was estimated by amplification of reference gene primers within the assay. To quantify the absolute abundance of each unique TCRbeta CDR3 rearrangement, sequence reads were collapsed and filtered. For each sample, productive Simpson clonality was calculated by taking the square root of Simpson's diversity index across productive rearrangements. Imported from immuneACCESS, the table was reduced by TCRdb to in-frame sequences with V and J called. These copies leave out some clones; in studies compared against another copy, an unresolved V gene accounts for under half, and the cause of the remainder is not known. The V and J calls and clone size were taken over from that table, and D and trimming were inferred from the DNA. Across this sample there are about 320,000 clones, with around nine tenths seen only once. The leading ten clones occupy 2% to 3% of the sample.

The receptor's source is a man between 60 and 75 years old who had recovered from COVID-19. The material sequenced was PBMCs or T cells enriched from blood (not recorded which). Recombination linked TRBV2 to TRBJ2-7; no confident D gene assignment can be made. Here the CDR3 is given as CASTVTSYEQYF. The base sequence is TGTGCCAGCACAGTTACCTCCTACGAGCAGTACTTC.